These 25 T cell receptor beta chains were all obtained from the same sample, sequenced in a study of blood T cells in healthy people across ages. Using a J-beta primer mix together with a sample-barcoded 5' primer, a second PCR was run for roughly 7 to 12 cycles. MiXCR was run by TCRdb on the 5' RACE reads, yielding one entry per CDR3 protein. The sample records 1.5 million to 2 million distinct CDR3 sequences, 28% being singletons. The sample taken for sequencing was blood. The receptors come from a woman between 25 and 40 years old in good health.

The chain uses TRBV6-4 and TRBJ2-2; a weak D match, TRBD1 (5 bases). Germline V gives CDR1 MRHNA, CDR2 SNTAGT. V was shortened by 3 bases and J by 0 bases, with 8 bases between the two germline ends. The CDR3 sequence is 15 residues long. The CDR3 DNA reads as TGTGCCAGCAGTGAACAGGCTGCGAACACCGGGGAGCTGTTTTTT. Encoded protein: CASSEQAANTGELFF.

The V call is TRBV12-3 or TRBV12-4, the J call TRBJ2-5, with D perhaps TRBD1 or TRBD2 (5 bases each). The CDR3 is made up of 15 amino acids. V was clipped by 7 bases and J by 11 bases, with 26 bases between them. The CDR3 loop is CASNKVFSGPNKQYF. As DNA, the CDR3 is TGTGCCAGCAATAAGGTATTTTCGGGGCCCAATAAGCAGTACTTC.

This clonotype showed up many times. The chain is built from TRBV10-3 and TRBJ2-4; TRBD2 is a possible D gene (5 bases). Trimming removed 6 bases at V and 10 bases at J, with 16 bases between. This CDR3 region has 13 residues. CDR1 ENHRY and CDR2 SYGVKD come from the germline V gene. CDR3 nucleotides: TGTGCCATCAGACCGGCGGGCAGCATAATTCAGTACTTC. Its translation: CAIRPAGSIIQYF.

As regards this clonotype: A much larger clone differs from this one at a single base, so this may be a read error. The rearrangement joins TRBV11-2 to TRBJ2-4; 12 bases line up with TRBD2. Germline loops: CDR1 SGHAT, CDR2 FQNNGV. The CDR3 contains 14 residues. The CDR3 coding sequence is TGTGCCTGCAGCGCCCTAGCGGGAGGGAACATTCAGTACTTC. It yields the protein CACSALAGGNIQYF.

In its sample, this clonotype was seen a few times. The chain uses TRBV29-1 and TRBJ1-2; 10 bases map to TRBD1. With V trimmed by 6 bases and J by 8 bases, 6 bases remained unmatched. This CDR3 region has 12 residues. Germline CDR1 reads SQVTM; CDR2 reads ANQGSEA. In nucleotides, the CDR3 is TGCAGCGTGACCGGGACAGGGGACGGCTACACCTTC. Its translation: CSVTGTGDGYTF.

In its sample, this clonotype was seen many times. The V call is TRBV7-9, the J call TRBJ2-1; possible D gene TRBD1, 6 bases. The V and J ends lost 2 bases and 5 bases respectively, with 13 bases between them. The CDR3 sequence is 15 residues long. Germline V gene lookup returns CDR1 SEHNR and CDR2 FQNEAQ (reference sequence). The CDR3 reads CASSLQGNVNNEQFF. The CDR3 DNA reads TGTGCCAGCAGCTTACAGGGGAACGTAAACAATGAGCAGTTCTTC.

The chain combines TRBV18 with TRBJ1-4; 7 bases match TRBD1. In germline, CDR1 is KGHSH, CDR2 LQKENI. The CDR3 loop spans 16 amino acids. J gave up 5 bases and V 6 bases, and 12 bases lay outside the gene matches. The CDR3 spells CASSLDGQALNEKLFF. The CDR3 DNA is TGTGCCAGCTCCCTCGATGGACAGGCCTTGAATGAAAAACTGTTTTTT.

The CDR3 bases are TGTGCCAGCTCACCTTCCGCAAATTCTCCCTATGGCTACACCTTC. Protein: CASSPSANSPYGYTF. The V gene is TRBV18, the J gene TRBJ1-2; D is unclear. The V gene lost 3 bases and the J gene lost 4 bases, with 15 bases spanning the gap. Germline V CDR1 and CDR2: KGHSH, LQKENI. The CDR3 is made up of 15 amino acids. Together with reference TRBV18 and TRBJ1-2, the CDR3 gives the full variable domain: NAGVMQNPRHLVRRRGQEARLRCSPMKGHSHVYWYRQLPEEGLKFMVYLQKENIIDESGMPKERFSAEFPKEGPSILRIQQVVRGDSAAYFCASSPSANSPYGYTFGSGTRLTVV.

This clonotype was found many times. The chain carries TRBV5-1 and TRBJ2-7; 7 positions agree with TRBD2. CDR1 is SGHRS, CDR2 YFSETQ, per germline. The CDR3 is 15 residues long. V was pared by 2 bases and J by 2 bases, with 7 bases of the junction left unmatched. CDR3 DNA: TGCGCCAGCAGCTTCTCTAGCGGACGTCCCTACGAGCAGTACTTC. Translation: CASSFSSGRPYEQYF.

The chain employs TRBV12-3 or TRBV12-4 and TRBJ2-3; 8 nucleotides match TRBD2. CDR3 length: 15 amino acids. Trimming took 3 bases from V and 0 from J; bases not matched to a gene: 2. The CDR3 DNA follows: TGTGCCAGCAGTTTGACTAGCGACAGCACAGATACGCAGTATTTT. Translated, it gives CASSLTSDSTDTQYF.

This clonotype appeared many times. This chain links TRBV25-1 with TRBJ2-7, with 9 bases that match TRBD1. The J segment lost 2 bases and the V segment lost 2 bases, leaving 4 bases of the junction unmatched. CDR1 and CDR2 from the germline V gene are MGHDK and SYGVNS. There are 15 residues in the CDR3. Here the CDR3 DNA reads TGTGCCAGCAGTGAACCGGGACAGGGAACCTACGAGCAGTACTTC. Residues: CASSEPGQGTYEQYF.

This clonotype was observed a handful of times. This sequence joins TRBV12-3 or TRBV12-4 and TRBJ2-3, with D possibly TRBD2 on 6 matching bases. This CDR3 spans 14 amino acids. V lost 10 bases and J 1 base, leaving 15 bases between the germline ends. This CDR3 reads CATRPAGRTDTQYF. CDR3 nucleotides: TGTGCCACGCGGCCAGCGGGCCGCACAGATACGCAGTATTTT.

This clonotype has a count of ten or more. V is TRBV7-2 and J is TRBJ2-6; D is possibly TRBD1 (5 bases). Between the trimmed V and J ends, which lost 9 bases and 4 bases, there was a span of 13 bases. The germline CDR1 and CDR2 sequences are SGHTA and FQGNSA. The length of the CDR3 is 14 residues. DNA of the CDR3: TGTGCCAGTAGCCAGGGTCCCGGGGCCAACGTCCTGACTTTC. Its protein is CASSQGPGANVLTF.

This clonotype was seen many times. J is TRBJ2-5 and V is TRBV12-3 or TRBV12-4, with 7 positions matching TRBD1. Unmatched junction bases numbered 5, after V lost 5 bases and J lost 2 bases. The CDR3 is made up of 14 amino acids. The CDR3 loop is CASSTRDRQETQYF. CDR3 nucleotide sequence: TGTGCCAGCAGTACCCGGGACAGACAAGAGACCCAGTACTTC.

The rearrangement uses TRBV13 and TRBJ2-5, with 16 nucleotides matching TRBD2. CDR1 is PRHDT and CDR2 is FYEKMQ in the germline V gene (reference sequence). With V trimmed by 5 bases and J by 5 bases, 8 bases remained unmatched. CDR3 size: 17 residues. The CDR3 here is CASSEGLAGGPRETQYF. The CDR3 nucleotides read TGTGCCAGCAGCGAGGGACTAGCGGGGGGGCCCCGGGAGACCCAGTACTTC.

This clonotype has a count of ten or more. The V gene is TRBV6-4, the J gene TRBJ2-1, with D unclear. V lost 0 bases and J 9 bases, leaving 9 bases between the germline ends. The CDR3 sequence is 13 residues long. Germline V gene sequence: CDR1 MRHNA, CDR2 SNTAGT. CDR3 in amino acids: CASSDSQVSEQFF. For the CDR3, the DNA is TGTGCCAGCAGTGACTCGCAAGTGAGTGAGCAGTTCTTC.

The chain combines TRBV15 with TRBJ2-7; D is unresolved. CDR1 LNHNV and CDR2 YYDKDF come from the germline V gene (reference sequence). CDR3 length: 15 amino acids. Deletions cut 1 base from V and 1 base from J, with 11 bases between. The CDR3 is CATSRVPADSYEQYF. CDR3 nucleotide sequence: TGTGCCACCAGCAGAGTCCCCGCAGATTCCTACGAGCAGTACTTC.

The chain joins TRBV6-6 to TRBJ1-3; D gene ambiguous. There are 14 residues in the CDR3. The germline V gene has CDR1 MNHNY and CDR2 SVGAGI (reference sequence). Trimming left V 7 bases short and J 0 bases short, with 10 bases between. Here the CDR3 reads CASNPGNSGNTIYF. The CDR3 DNA reads as TGTGCCAGCAACCCCGGTAACTCTGGAAACACCATATATTTT.

This chain links TRBV20-1 with TRBJ1-1; possible D gene TRBD1, 5 bases. The CDR3 is made up of 16 amino acids. Trimming pared 1 base from V and 0 bases from J, leaving 15 bases between. Per the germline V gene, CDR1 is DFQATT and CDR2 is SNEGSKA (reference sequence). Written as DNA, the CDR3 is TGCAGTGCTAGAGTTCCGGGACGCCGTTTGAACACTGAAGCTTTCTTT. Translating it yields CSARVPGRRLNTEAFF.

The chain employs TRBV5-1 and TRBJ2-3, with 9 bases aligning to TRBD2. CDR1 and CDR2 (germline): SGHRS, YFSETQ. Losses at the gene ends were 6 bases for V and 4 bases for J; bases not matched to a gene: 15. This CDR3 is built from 17 residues. CDR3 DNA sequence: TGCGCCAGCAATCTCGTTTTGCGGGGGGGCTTTGCAGATACGCAGTATTTT. It translates to CASNLVLRGGFADTQYF.

This clonotype was counted only a few times. The chain joins TRBV7-9 to TRBJ1-4; 8 bases fit TRBD1. The V gene's germline CDR1 is SEHNR and CDR2 FQNEAQ (reference sequence). The CDR3 sequence is 16 residues long. The trim removed 4 bases at V and 4 bases at J, leaving 8 bases unmatched. The CDR3 bases are TGTGCCAGCAGCTCACCCCGGGGACAGGATAATGAAAAACTGTTTTTT. This encodes CASSSPRGQDNEKLFF.

Points on this clonotype: A read error may produce the germline difference seen at one junction end. J is TRBJ2-1 and V is TRBV12-3 or TRBV12-4, with TRBD1 matching over 8 bases. The CDR3 runs 14 residues. The CDR3 loop is CASSLGQAYNERFF. DNA of the CDR3: TGTGCCAGCAGCTTGGGACAGGCCTACAATGAGCGGTTCTTC.

This clonotype was picked up a small number of times. The gene calls are TRBV29-1 and TRBJ2-5; a possible D gene is TRBD1 (6 bases). Trimming removed 4 bases from V and 5 bases from J, with 11 bases in between. This CDR3 region has 12 residues. Germline CDR1 SQVTM, CDR2 ANQGSEA. In DNA, the CDR3 is TGCAGCGTTGCCTGGGGGCAGGAGACCCAGTACTTC. Protein: CSVAWGQETQYF.

A note on this clonotype: At one end, the junction sequence differs from germline, possibly due to a read error. The chain carries TRBV3-1 and TRBJ2-5; 9 bases are shared with TRBD2. CDR1 and CDR2 (germline): LGHDT, YNNKEL (reference sequence). CDR3 size: 14 residues. The chain's CDR3 is CTSTTRTSEETQYF. The DNA for the CDR3 is TGTACCAGCACCACCCGGACTAGCGAAGAGACCCAGTACTTC.

This clonotype appeared many times. The chain is built from TRBV18 and TRBJ1-2; TRBD1 aligns across 8 bases. Trimming at V came to 3 bases and at J to 8 bases, leaving 5 bases not matched to a gene. This CDR3 contains 13 residues. The V gene's germline CDR1 is KGHSH and CDR2 LQKENI. The CDR3 DNA reads TGTGCCAGCTCACCGGACAGGGCGAGCGGCTACACCTTC. Translating it yields CASSPDRASGYTF.